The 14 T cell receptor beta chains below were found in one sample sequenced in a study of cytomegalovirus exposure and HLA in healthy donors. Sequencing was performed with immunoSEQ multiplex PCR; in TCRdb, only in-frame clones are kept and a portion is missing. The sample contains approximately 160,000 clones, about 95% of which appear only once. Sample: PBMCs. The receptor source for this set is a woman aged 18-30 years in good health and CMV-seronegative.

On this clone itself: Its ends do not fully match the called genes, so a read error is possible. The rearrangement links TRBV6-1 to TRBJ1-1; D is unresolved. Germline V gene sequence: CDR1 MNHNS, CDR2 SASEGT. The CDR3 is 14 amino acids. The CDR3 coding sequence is TGTGCCGGCAGTGTAACACAGATTAACACTGAAGCTTTCTTT. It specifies CAGSVTQINTEAFF.

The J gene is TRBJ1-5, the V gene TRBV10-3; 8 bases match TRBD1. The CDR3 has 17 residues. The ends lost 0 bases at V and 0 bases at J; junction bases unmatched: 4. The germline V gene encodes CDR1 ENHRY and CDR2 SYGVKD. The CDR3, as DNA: TGTGCCATCAGTGAGTCGGGGACAGGCTATAGCAATCAGCCCCAGCATTTT. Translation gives CAISESGTGYSNQPQHF.

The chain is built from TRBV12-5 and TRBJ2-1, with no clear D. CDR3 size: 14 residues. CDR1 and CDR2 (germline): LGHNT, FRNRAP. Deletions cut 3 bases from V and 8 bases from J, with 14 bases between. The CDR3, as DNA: TGTGCTAGTGGTTTTGCGATTGTGGTCGATGAGCAGTTCTTC. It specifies CASGFAIVVDEQFF. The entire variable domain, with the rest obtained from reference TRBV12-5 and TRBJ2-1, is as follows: DARVTQTPRHKVTEMGQEVTMRCQPILGHNTVFWYRQTMMQGLELLAYFRNRAPLDDSGMPKDRFSAEMPDATLATLKIQPSEPRDSAVYFCASGFAIVVDEQFFGPGTRLTVL.

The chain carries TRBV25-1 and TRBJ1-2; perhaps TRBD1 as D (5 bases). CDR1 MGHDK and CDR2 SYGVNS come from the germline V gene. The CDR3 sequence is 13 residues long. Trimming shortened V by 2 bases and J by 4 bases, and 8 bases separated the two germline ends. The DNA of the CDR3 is TGTGCCAGCAGTGAAACAGGTTTCTATGGCTACACCTTC. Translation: CASSETGFYGYTF.

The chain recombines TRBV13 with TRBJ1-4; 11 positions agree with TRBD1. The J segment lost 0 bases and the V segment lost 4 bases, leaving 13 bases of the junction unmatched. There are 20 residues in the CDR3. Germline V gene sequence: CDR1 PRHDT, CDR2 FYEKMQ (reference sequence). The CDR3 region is CASSSRTGTGGAATNEKLFF. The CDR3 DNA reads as TGTGCCAGCAGCTCTAGGACCGGGACAGGGGGTGCAGCAACTAATGAAAAACTGTTTTTT.

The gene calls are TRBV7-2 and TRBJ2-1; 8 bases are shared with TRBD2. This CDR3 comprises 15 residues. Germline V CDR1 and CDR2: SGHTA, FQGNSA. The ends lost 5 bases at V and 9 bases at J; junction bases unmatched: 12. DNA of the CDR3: TGTGCCAGCAGCCCCAACCCAGCGGGGGCCGGTGAGCAGTTCTTC. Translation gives CASSPNPAGAGEQFF.

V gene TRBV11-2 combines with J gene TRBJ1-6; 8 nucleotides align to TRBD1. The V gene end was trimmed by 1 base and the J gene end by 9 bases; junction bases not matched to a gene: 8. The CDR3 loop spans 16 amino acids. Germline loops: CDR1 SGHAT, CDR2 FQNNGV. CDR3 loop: CASSLGGDRRFSPLHF. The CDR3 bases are TGTGCCAGCAGCTTAGGAGGGGACAGGAGATTTTCACCCCTCCACTTT.

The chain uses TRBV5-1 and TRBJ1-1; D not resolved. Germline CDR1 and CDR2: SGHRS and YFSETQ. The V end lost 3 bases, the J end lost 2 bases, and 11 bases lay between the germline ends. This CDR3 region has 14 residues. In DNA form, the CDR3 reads TGCGCCAGCAGCTCGACCCCGGGTAACACTGAAGCTTTCTTT. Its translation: CASSSTPGNTEAFF. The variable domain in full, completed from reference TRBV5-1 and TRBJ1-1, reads KAGVTQTPRYLIKTRGQQVTLSCSPISGHRSVSWYQQTPGQGLQFLFEYFSETQRNKGNFPGRFSGRQFSNSRSEMNVSTLELGDSALYLCASSSTPGNTEAFFGQGTRLTVV.

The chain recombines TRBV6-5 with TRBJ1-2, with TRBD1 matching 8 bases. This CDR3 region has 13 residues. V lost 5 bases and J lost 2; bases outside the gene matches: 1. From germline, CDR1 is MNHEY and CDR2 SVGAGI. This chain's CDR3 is CASSRTGNYGYTF. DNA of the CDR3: TGTGCCAGCAGTCGGACAGGGAACTATGGCTACACCTTC.

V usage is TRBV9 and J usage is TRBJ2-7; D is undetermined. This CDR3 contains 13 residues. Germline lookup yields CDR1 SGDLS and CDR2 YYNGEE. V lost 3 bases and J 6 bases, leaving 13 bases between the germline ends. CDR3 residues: CASSDRISGEQYF. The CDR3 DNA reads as TGTGCCAGCAGCGATAGGATTTCAGGCGAGCAGTACTTC.

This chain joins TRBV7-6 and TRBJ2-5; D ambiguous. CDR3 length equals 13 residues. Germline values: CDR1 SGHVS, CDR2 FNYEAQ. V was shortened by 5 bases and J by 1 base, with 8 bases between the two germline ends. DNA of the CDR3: TGTGCCAGCAGCCCGGTCGTCCAAGAGACCCAGTACTTC. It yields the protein CASSPVVQETQYF.

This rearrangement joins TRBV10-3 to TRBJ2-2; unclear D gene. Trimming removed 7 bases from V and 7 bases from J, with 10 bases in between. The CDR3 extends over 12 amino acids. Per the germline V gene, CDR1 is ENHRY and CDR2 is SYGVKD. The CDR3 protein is CAIKDSGGELFF. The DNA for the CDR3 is TGTGCCATCAAAGACTCGGGCGGGGAGCTGTTTTTT.

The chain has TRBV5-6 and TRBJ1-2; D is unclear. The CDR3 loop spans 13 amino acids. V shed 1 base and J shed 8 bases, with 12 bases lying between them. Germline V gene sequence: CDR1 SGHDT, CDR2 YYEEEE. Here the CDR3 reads CASSLSLPSGYTF. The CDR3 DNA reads TGTGCCAGCAGCTTGTCTCTCCCGTCGGGCTACACCTTC.

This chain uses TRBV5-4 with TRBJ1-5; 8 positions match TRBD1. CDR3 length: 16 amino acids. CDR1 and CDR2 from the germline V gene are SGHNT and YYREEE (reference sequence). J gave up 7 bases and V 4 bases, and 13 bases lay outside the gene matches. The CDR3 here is CASSPDLDRGRQPQHF. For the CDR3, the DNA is TGTGCCAGCAGCCCTGATCTCGACAGGGGACGGCAGCCCCAGCATTTT. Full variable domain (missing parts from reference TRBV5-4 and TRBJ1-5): ETGVTQSPTHLIKTRGQQVTLRCSSQSGHNTVSWYQQALGQGPQFIFQYYREEENGRGNFPPRFSGLQFPNYSSELNVNALELDDSALYLCASSPDLDRGRQPQHFGDGTRLSIL.